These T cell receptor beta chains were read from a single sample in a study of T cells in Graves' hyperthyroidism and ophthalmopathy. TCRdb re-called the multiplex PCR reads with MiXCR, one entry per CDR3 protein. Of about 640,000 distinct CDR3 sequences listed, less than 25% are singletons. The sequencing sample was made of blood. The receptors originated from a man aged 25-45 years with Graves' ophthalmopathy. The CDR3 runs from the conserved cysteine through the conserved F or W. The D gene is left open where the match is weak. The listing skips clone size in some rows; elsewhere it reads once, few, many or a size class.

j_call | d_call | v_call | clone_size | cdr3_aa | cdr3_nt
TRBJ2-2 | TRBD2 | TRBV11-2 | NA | CASSLGFRREFGSGELFF | TGTGCCAGCAGCTTAGGTTTTCGGCGGGAGTTCGGGTCCGGGGAGCTGTTTTTT
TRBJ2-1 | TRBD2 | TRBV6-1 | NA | CASSSLVTSGLNEQFF | TGTGCCAGCAGTTCCCTTGTGACTAGCGGCCTCAATGAGCAGTTCTTC
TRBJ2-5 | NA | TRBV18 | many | CASTRVDPQETQYF | TGTGCCAGCACCAGGGTCGATCCCCAAGAGACCCAGTACTTC
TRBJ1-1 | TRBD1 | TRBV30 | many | CAWSAATGRNTEAFF | TGTGCCTGGAGTGCCGCGACAGGGAGGAACACTGAAGCTTTCTTT
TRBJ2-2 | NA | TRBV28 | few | CATGDTGELFF | TGTGCCACCGGGGACACCGGGGAGCTGTTTTTT
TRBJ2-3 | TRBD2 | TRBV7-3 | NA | CASSSTSGIADTQYF | TGTGCCAGCAGCTCCACTAGCGGGATAGCAGATACGCAGTATTTT
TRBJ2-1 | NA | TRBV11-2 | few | CASSSPIISYNEQFF | TGTGCCAGCAGCTCGCCCATCATCTCCTACAATGAGCAGTTCTTC
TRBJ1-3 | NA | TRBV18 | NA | CASSPYRGNTIYF | TGTGCCAGCTCACCATACCGTGGAAACACCATATATTTT
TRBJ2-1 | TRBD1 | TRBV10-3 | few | CAISETGQGRNEQFF | TGTGCCATCAGTGAAACGGGACAGGGGCGGAATGAGCAGTTCTTC
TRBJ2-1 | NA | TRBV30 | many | CAREKGGEQFF | TGTGCCCGGGAAAAGGGGGGTGAGCAGTTCTTC
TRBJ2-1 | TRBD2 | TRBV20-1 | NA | CSARSGLAGLNEQFF | TGCAGTGCTAGATCGGGACTAGCGGGACTCAATGAGCAGTTCTTC
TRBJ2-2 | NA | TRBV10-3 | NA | CAIRPGTGNTGELFF | TGTGCCATCAGGCCCGGGACGGGAAACACCGGGGAGCTGTTTTTT
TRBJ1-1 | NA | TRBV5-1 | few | CASSRWTENTEAFF | TGCGCCAGCAGCCGATGGACAGAGAACACTGAAGCTTTCTTT
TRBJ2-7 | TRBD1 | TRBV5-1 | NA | CASSRLGTGTTYEQYF | TGCGCCAGCAGCCGGCTAGGGACAGGGACAACCTACGAGCAGTACTTC
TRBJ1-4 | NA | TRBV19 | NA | CASRRDGSTNEKLFF | TGTGCCAGTAGACGGGACGGCTCAACTAATGAAAAACTGTTTTTT
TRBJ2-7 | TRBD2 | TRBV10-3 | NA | CAISESGGAGVYEQYF | TGTGCCATCAGTGAGTCGGGAGGGGCGGGAGTCTACGAGCAGTACTTC
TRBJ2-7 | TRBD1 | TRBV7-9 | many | CASSSNRGQGEQYF | TGTGCCAGCAGCTCGAACAGGGGGCAGGGTGAGCAGTACTTC
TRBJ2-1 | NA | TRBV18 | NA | CASSPRGATSYNEQFF | TGTGCCAGCTCACCACGCGGAGCGACTAGCTACAATGAGCAGTTCTTC
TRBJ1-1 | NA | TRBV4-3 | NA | CASSRGLSNTEAFF | TGCGCCAGCAGCCGAGGACTCTCGAACACTGAAGCTTTCTTT
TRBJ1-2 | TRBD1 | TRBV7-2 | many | CASSLGRTGPGYTF | TGTGCCAGCAGCTTGGGGAGGACAGGGCCCGGCTACACCTTC
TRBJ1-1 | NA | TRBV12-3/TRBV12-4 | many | CASSLRRYTEAFF | TGTGCCAGCAGTTTAAGACGTTACACTGAAGCTTTCTTT
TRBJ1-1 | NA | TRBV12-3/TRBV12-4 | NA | CASSFSSVRSNTEAFF | TGTGCCAGCAGTTTCAGTAGCGTCAGGTCAAACACTGAAGCTTTCTTT
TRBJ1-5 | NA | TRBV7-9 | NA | CASSLGTSNQPQHF | TGTGCCAGCAGTCTCGGGACATCAAACCAGCCCCAGCATTTT
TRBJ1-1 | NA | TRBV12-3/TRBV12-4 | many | CASGFTEAFF | TGTGCCAGCGGTTTCACTGAAGCTTTCTTT
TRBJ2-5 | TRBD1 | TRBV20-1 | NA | CSARDRQGLQETQYF | TGCAGTGCTAGGGACCGACAGGGTCTCCAAGAGACCCAGTACTTC
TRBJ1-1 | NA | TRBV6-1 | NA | CASSEIVDVNTEAFF | TGTGCCAGCAGTGAAATTGTGGACGTGAACACTGAAGCTTTCTTT
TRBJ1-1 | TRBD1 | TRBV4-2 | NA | CASSQMDRIAEAFF | TGTGCCAGCAGCCAAATGGACAGGATCGCTGAAGCTTTCTTT
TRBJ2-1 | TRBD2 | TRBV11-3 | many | CASSVAGGPYNEQFF | TGTGCCAGCAGCGTAGCGGGAGGCCCCTACAATGAGCAGTTCTTC
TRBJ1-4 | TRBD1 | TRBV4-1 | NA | CASSRDPTGANSNEKLFF | TGCGCCAGCAGCCGAGACCCGACAGGGGCTAACTCTAATGAAAAACTGTTTTTT
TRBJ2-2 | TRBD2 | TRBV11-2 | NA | CASSLEASGPTGELFF | TGTGCCAGCAGCTTAGAGGCTAGCGGCCCCACAGGGGAGCTGTTTTTT
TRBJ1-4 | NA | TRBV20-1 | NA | CSAGPWTATNEKLFF | TGCAGTGCTGGACCCTGGACAGCGACTAATGAAAAACTGTTTTTT
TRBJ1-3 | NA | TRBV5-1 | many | CASSLPDTSGNTIYF | TGCGCCAGCAGCTTGCCGGACACCTCTGGAAACACCATATATTTT
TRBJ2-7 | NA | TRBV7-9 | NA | CASSSTSDEQYF | TGTGCCAGCAGCTCCACTAGTGACGAGCAGTACTTC
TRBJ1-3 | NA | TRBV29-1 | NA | CSVVVRGLFGNTIYF | TGCAGCGTTGTTGTGCGGGGGCTGTTTGGAAACACCATATATTTT
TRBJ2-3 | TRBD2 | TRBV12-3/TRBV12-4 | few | CASSLFVAGGDTQYF | TGTGCCAGCAGTTTATTTGTAGCGGGAGGGGATACGCAGTATTTT
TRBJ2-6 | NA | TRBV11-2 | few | CASSSYRGARGANVLTF | TGTGCCAGCAGCTCTTACCGGGGGGCGAGAGGGGCCAACGTCCTGACTTTC
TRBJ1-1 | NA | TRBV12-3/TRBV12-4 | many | CASSLSRATTEAFF | TGTGCCAGCAGTTTAAGCAGGGCGACCACTGAAGCTTTCTTT
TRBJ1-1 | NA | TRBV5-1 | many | CASSGQFMNTEAFF | TGCGCCAGCAGCGGACAGTTCATGAACACTGAAGCTTTCTTT
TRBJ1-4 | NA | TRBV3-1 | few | CASSQGREKLFF | TGTGCCAGCAGCCAAGGTCGAGAAAAACTGTTTTTT
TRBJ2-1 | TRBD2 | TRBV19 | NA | CATTSGTFNEQFF | TGTGCCACGACTAGCGGGACTTTCAACGAGCAGTTCTTC
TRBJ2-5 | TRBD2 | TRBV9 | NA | CASSTGLAEQETQYF | TGTGCCAGCAGCACGGGACTAGCAGAGCAAGAGACCCAGTACTTC
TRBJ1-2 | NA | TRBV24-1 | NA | CATSDSTGIDGYTF | TGTGCCACCAGTGACTCTACAGGGATCGATGGCTACACCTTC
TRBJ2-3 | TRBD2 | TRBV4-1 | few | CASSQGIAGAADTQYF | TGCGCCAGCAGCCAAGGGATAGCGGGAGCGGCAGATACGCAGTATTTT
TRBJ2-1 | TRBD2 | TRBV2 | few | CASGDKGLGENEQFF | TGTGCCAGCGGTGATAAGGGACTAGGGGAAAATGAGCAGTTCTTC
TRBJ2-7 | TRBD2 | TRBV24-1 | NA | CATSDSTSGRAGEQYF | TGTGCCACCAGTGATTCAACTAGCGGGAGGGCCGGGGAGCAGTACTTC
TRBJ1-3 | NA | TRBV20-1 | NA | CSASTGSGNTIYF | TGCAGTGCTAGCACGGGCTCTGGAAACACCATATATTTT